This T cell receptor beta chain is from a study of T cells after yellow fever vaccination. Findings and caveats of the study: A weaker secondary response peaked on day 5, the primary on day 15. Contamination by abundant bulk-population clonotypes could be present in FACS-sorted repertoires.

At least ten counts were recorded for this clonotype. The antigen is unknown. Researchers made TCR cDNA using 5'RACE template switching, and this step added a universal primer site and UMIs. TCRdb used MiXCR to reprocess the 5' RACE reads, holding one entry per CDR3 protein. The sample shows some 220,000 distinct CDR3 sequences, less than 3.5% of them seen only once. The CDR3 totals 12 residues. CDR1 and CDR2 from the germline V gene are SQVTM and ANQGSEA. V lost 3 bases to trimming and J lost 6 bases, with 10 bases between them. This clonotype was obtained from a man between 18 and 29 years old who received the YFV17D yellow fever vaccine. This material consisted of CD4+ T cells sorted from PBMCs, taken 10 days after the yellow fever booster vaccination. The chain recombines TRBV29-1 with TRBJ2-3; unclear D gene. The CDR3 reads CSVDALSDTQYF. CDR3 bases: TGCAGCGTTGACGCCCTTAGCGATACGCAGTATTTT.